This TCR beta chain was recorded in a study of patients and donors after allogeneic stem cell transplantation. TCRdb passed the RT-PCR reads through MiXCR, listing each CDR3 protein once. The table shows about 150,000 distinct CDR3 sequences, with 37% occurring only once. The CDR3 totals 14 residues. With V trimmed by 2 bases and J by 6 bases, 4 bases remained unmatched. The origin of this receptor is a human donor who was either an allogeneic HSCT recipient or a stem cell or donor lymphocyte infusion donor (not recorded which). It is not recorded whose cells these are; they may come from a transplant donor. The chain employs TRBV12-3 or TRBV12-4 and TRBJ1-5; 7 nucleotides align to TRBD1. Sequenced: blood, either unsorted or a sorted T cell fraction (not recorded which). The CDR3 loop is CASSLSRGGQPQHF. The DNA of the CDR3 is TGTGCCAGCAGTTTAAGCAGGGGGGGTCAGCCCCAGCATTTT.